The present entry profiles one TCR beta chain with its context. Other DNA sequences in the sample encode the same CDR3. The sample originates from a study of blood T cell repertoires in COVID-19. Study information: From T cells, B-cell-depleted T cells, or PBMCs came the material, which was cDNA or gDNA.

The authors' processing: From reference gene primer amplification, estimates of nucleated cell counts were derived. Profiled with immunoSEQ multiplex PCR; TCRdb holds only in-frame clones, not every one. V, J and clone size are taken as reported in that table, and D and trimming were inferred from the DNA itself. The sample carries about 360,000 clones, more than 75% recorded once. CDR1 MNHEY and CDR2 SVGAGI come from the germline V gene. The CDR3 spans 15 residues. V was pared by 0 bases and J by 2 bases, with 10 bases between. The sequence was collected from a human donor in a cohort sampled during active COVID-19. The V and J genes are TRBV6-5 and TRBJ1-1; no reliable D call. The sequencing input was peripheral blood. The CDR3 sequence is CASSYSAGGNTEAFF. CDR3 bases: TGTGCCAGCAGTTACTCCGCGGGCGGTAACACTGAAGCTTTCTTT.